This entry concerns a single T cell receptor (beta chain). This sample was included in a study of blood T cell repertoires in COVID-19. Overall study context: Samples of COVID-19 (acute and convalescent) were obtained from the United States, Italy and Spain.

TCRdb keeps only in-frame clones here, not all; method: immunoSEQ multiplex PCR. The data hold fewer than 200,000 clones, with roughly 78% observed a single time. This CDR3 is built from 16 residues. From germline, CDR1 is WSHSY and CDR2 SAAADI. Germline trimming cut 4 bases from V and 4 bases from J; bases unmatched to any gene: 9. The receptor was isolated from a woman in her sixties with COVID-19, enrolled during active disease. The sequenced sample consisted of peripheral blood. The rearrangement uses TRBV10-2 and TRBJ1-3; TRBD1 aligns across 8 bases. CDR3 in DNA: TGCGCCAGCAGTGTGTCCGGGACAGGAGCAGGAAACACCATATATTTT. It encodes CASSVSGTGAGNTIYF.